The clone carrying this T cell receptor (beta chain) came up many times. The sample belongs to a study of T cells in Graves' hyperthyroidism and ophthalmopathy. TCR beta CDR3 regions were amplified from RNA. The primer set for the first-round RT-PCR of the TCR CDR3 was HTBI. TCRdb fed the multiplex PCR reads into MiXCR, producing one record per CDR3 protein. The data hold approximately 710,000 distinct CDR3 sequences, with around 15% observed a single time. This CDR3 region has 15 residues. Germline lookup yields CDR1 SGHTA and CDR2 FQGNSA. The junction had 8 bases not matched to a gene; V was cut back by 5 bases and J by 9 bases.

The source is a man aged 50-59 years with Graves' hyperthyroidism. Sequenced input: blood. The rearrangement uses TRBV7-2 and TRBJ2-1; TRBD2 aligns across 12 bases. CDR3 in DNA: TGTGCCAGCAGCATTGGACTAGCGGGAATTCTTGAGCAGTTCTTC. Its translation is CASSIGLAGILEQFF.